These T cell receptor beta chains were read from a single sample in a study of tumor-infiltrating lymphocytes in primary liver carcinoma. In TCRdb, the multiplex PCR reads were re-called with MiXCR into one record per CDR3 protein. The sample lists almost 200,000 distinct CDR3 sequences, less than 75% occurring once. The material sequenced was peripheral blood. All receptors derive from a woman aged 55-69 years with primary liver carcinoma and hepatitis B virus infection. Each CDR3 is given without its conserved first and last residue. The order of the fields is V gene, clone size, D gene, J gene, CDR3 protein. D genes are given only for firm matches. Size is stated for part of the rows, as once, few or many counts, or as a class when the clone is expanded.

TRBV4-2	many	TRBD1	TRBJ1-2	ASGEQGASNYGYT
TRBV11-2	medium-sized	TRBD1	TRBJ1-3	ASSYDREPGNTIY
TRBV11-3	-	-	TRBJ2-5	ASSLDCVGHETHY
TRBV5-1	-	-	TRBJ1-2	ASSFLGAKALKSNGYT
TRBV12-3/TRBV12-4	many	TRBD2	TRBJ2-3	ASSPRALAGGIDTQY
TRBV4-1	once	TRBD1	TRBJ2-5	ASSQVHRGSQDTQY
TRBV7-3	-	TRBD2	TRBJ2-5	ASSLSGGTLAGDQETQY
TRBV10-3	-	TRBD2	TRBJ2-5	AVRSSGSQETQY
TRBV5-1	-	-	TRBJ2-7	TTRAEPGLAYEQY
TRBV30	many	-	TRBJ1-2	AWKKTNNYGYT
TRBV6-2/TRBV6-3	-	TRBD2	TRBJ2-4	ASTNSGSGNIQY
TRBV10-3	-	-	TRBJ2-3	AISVRRGTDTQY
TRBV5-1	few	-	TRBJ2-2	ASRVGMTGELF
TRBV11-2	once	TRBD1	TRBJ2-7	TSSLGQIYKQY
TRBV7-8	-	-	TRBJ2-7	ASSLSTSRGSGGDELY
TRBV14	many	-	TRBJ2-2	ASSYSPWAQNTGELF
TRBV7-3	few	-	TRBJ2-1	ASSLSPGSGNEQF
TRBV5-1	-	-	TRBJ2-2	ASSSLLQGTGDTGELL
TRBV7-9	many	TRBD1	TRBJ1-1	ASSLVGRGDREAF
TRBV7-8	many	TRBD2	TRBJ2-1	ASSLELAGSWDEQF
TRBV11-1	-	-	TRBJ2-7	VSSHTERAGGEQY
TRBV12-3/TRBV12-4	-	TRBD1	TRBJ1-2	ANSPWDSDHYGYA
TRBV6-5	many	-	TRBJ2-1	ASRTTGMGEQF
TRBV2	-	-	TRBJ2-7	ASSGTGSSYEQY
TRBV11-2	-	-	TRBJ2-3	ASSLIASSTDTQY
TRBV11-2	-	-	TRBJ2-2	ASSTLRPGQEGGELF
TRBV4-1	many	TRBD2	TRBJ2-1	ASSQGGGLATYNEQF
TRBV5-4	-	-	TRBJ2-1	ASSLVARYLNEQF
TRBV28	-	-	TRBJ1-1	ASIEWASTEAF
TRBV28	few	-	TRBJ2-7	ASKSFGSSYEQY
TRBV28	few	TRBD1	TRBJ1-5	ASSSTTGYQPQH
TRBV4-1	few	-	TRBJ2-5	ASSQGDSWAGETQY
TRBV7-9	-	-	TRBJ2-5	ASSLDRLEETQY
TRBV11-2	-	TRBD1	TRBJ2-5	ASSFTTTGTAQETQY
TRBV5-6	-	-	TRBJ2-4	ASSLRDSNIQY
TRBV5-1	few	TRBD1	TRBJ2-6	ASSTGQGFGANVLT
TRBV11-2	many	TRBD2	TRBJ2-7	ASSLVLSGYSYEQY
TRBV6-1	-	-	TRBJ2-7	ASSNSAPVLAYEQY
TRBV5-1	few	-	TRBJ2-7	ASSAIPMSYEQY
TRBV6-1	many	-	TRBJ2-7	ASSAMSYEQY